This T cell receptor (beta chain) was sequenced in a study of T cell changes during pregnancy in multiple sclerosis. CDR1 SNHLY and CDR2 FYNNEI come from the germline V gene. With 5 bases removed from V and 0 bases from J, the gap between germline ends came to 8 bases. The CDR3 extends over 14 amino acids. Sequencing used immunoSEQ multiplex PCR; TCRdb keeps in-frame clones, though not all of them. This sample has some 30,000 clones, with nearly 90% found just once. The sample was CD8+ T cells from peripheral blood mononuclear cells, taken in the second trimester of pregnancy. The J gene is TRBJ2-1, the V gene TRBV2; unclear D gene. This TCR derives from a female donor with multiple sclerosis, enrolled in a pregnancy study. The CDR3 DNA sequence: TGTGCCAGCAGTCCCACGAGCTCCTACAATGAGCAGTTCTTC. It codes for CASSPTSSYNEQFF.